This is a list of T cell receptor beta chains from one sample in a study of beta chain features in type 1 diabetes. Measured with immunoSEQ multiplex PCR; TCRdb has only the in-frame clones, and not every one. The sample yields a few hundred thousand clones, around 15% seen once. Material for sequencing was naive CD4+ T cells from blood. These receptors all stem from a man aged 30-40 years with type 1 diabetes. CDR3s include the opening cysteine and the closing phenylalanine or tryptophan. The D gene is left open where the match is weak. Expanded clones get a size class; other rows say once, few or many, or leave the size out.

V gene,D gene,CDR3 length,clone size,J gene,CDR3 DNA,CDR3 protein
TRBV25-1,-,16,-,TRBJ1-1,TGTGCCAGCAGTGAATCTTGGGGCGCGGTGAACACTGAAGCTTTCTTT,CASSESWGAVNTEAFF
TRBV5-1,TRBD1,15,-,TRBJ2-1,TGCGCCAGCAGCTTGGGACAGGGGGTCTACAATGAGCAGTTCTTC,CASSLGQGVYNEQFF
TRBV9,-,15,-,TRBJ2-1,TGTGCCAGCAGCGTAGGTTCCTTCTCCTACAATGAGCAGTTCTTC,CASSVGSFSYNEQFF
TRBV29-1,-,14,few,TRBJ2-5,TGCAGCGTTATTCAAACGGGGTTCCCAGAGACCCAGTACTTC,CSVIQTGFPETQYF
TRBV11-2,TRBD1,14,few,TRBJ2-1,TGTGCCAGCAGCTTAGGAAGGGGGCACAATGAGCAGTTCTTC,CASSLGRGHNEQFF
TRBV27,TRBD2,16,-,TRBJ2-7,TGTGCCAGCAGTTCACCCTCGAGCGGGAGTACATCCGAGCAGTACTTC,CASSSPSSGSTSEQYF
TRBV27,TRBD2,14,-,TRBJ2-4,TGTGCCAGCAGTTTAAGGGAGGGCAAAAACATTCAGTACTTC,CASSLREGKNIQYF
TRBV5-1,TRBD1,14,-,TRBJ2-5,TGCGCCAGCGGCAGGGGGAGCAGCCAAGAGACCCAGTACTTC,CASGRGSSQETQYF
TRBV5-1,-,16,few,TRBJ1-2,TGCGCCAGCAGCTTATCGAGTTCCGGGATGAACTATGGCTACACCTTC,CASSLSSSGMNYGYTF
TRBV6-5,TRBD1,14,-,TRBJ1-5,TGTGCCAGCAGTCGGACAGGGGGCAATCAGCCCCAGCATTTT,CASSRTGGNQPQHF
TRBV5-6,-,11,few,TRBJ2-5,TGTGCCAGCAGCTTGATGGGCGGGACCCACTTC,CASSLMGGTHF
TRBV18,-,17,few,TRBJ2-7,TGTGCCAGCTCACCGGCTTACGCGCGGTCGAGCTCCTACGAGCAGTACTTC,CASSPAYARSSSYEQYF
TRBV7-9,-,15,-,TRBJ1-5,TGTGCCAGCAGCCTCGACCGGGGTTTTAATCAGCCCCAGCATTTT,CASSLDRGFNQPQHF
TRBV19,-,14,-,TRBJ2-5,TGTGCCAGTAGTATTCTGACAGACCAAGAGACCCAGTACTTC,CASSILTDQETQYF
TRBV7-9,TRBD1,13,-,TRBJ1-1,TGTGCCAGCAGCGTACAGGGGAGGACTGAAGCTTTCTTT,CASSVQGRTEAFF
TRBV2,TRBD2,15,-,TRBJ2-5,TGTGCCAGCAGTGGGACTAGCGGGCCCCAAGAGACCCAGTACTTC,CASSGTSGPQETQYF
TRBV28,-,11,-,TRBJ2-7,TGTGCCAGCAGTTTCTTACTCGAGCAGTACTTC,CASSFLLEQYF
TRBV2,TRBD1,15,-,TRBJ1-1,TGTGCCAGCAGGGAACAGGGGGGAGGGAACACTGAAGCTTTCTTT,CASREQGGGNTEAFF
TRBV19,-,13,-,TRBJ2-2,TGTGCCAGTAGGGAGCTTTCCGCCGGGGAGCTGTTTTTT,CASRELSAGELFF
TRBV28,-,12,few,TRBJ1-1,TGTGCCAGCAGGCGTTTTGGACTTGAAGCTTTCTTT,CASRRFGLEAFF
TRBV29-1,-,15,few,TRBJ1-1,TGCAGCGTTGAAGTGAGTCCCCGGCAGGGGACTGAAGCTTTCTTT,CSVEVSPRQGTEAFF
TRBV5-4,TRBD1,16,few,TRBJ1-2,TGTGCCAGCAGCCCCTTTTTGACAGGGGACGACTATGGCTACACCTTC,CASSPFLTGDDYGYTF
TRBV18,TRBD2,15,-,TRBJ2-1,TGTGCCAGCTCACCGGTAGCGGGAGCCTACAATGAGCAGTTCTTC,CASSPVAGAYNEQFF
TRBV5-4,TRBD2,17,few,TRBJ2-7,TGTGCCAGCAGCTTTTTCATCGCTAGCGGGAGAATCTACGAGCAGTACTTC,CASSFFIASGRIYEQYF
TRBV2,-,13,-,TRBJ1-1,TGTGCCGGTCGACAGGTCATGAACACTGAAGCTTTCTTT,CAGRQVMNTEAFF
TRBV10-3,-,14,-,TRBJ1-1,TGTGCCATCAGTGAGTTACGGGAGGAGACTGAAGCTTTCTTT,CAISELREETEAFF
TRBV11-2,-,14,few,TRBJ1-5,TGTGCCAGCAGTCAGGGCGATGGCAATCAGCCCCAGCATTTT,CASSQGDGNQPQHF
TRBV28,-,13,-,TRBJ1-1,TGTGCCAGCATCAGGGGCCCGAACACTGAAGCTTTCTTT,CASIRGPNTEAFF
TRBV6-4,-,13,-,TRBJ2-7,TGTGCCAACCCCGCGGCGGGGAACCACGAGCAGTACTTC,CANPAAGNHEQYF
TRBV25-1,TRBD1,14,few,TRBJ2-1,TGTGCCAGCAGTGAATTCCCGGGACAGGTAGAGCAGTTCTTC,CASSEFPGQVEQFF
TRBV11-2,-,16,few,TRBJ2-2,TGTGCCAGCAGCTTAGAGGGTGCCTCGAGGACCGGGGAGCTGTTTTTT,CASSLEGASRTGELFF
TRBV30,TRBD1,14,-,TRBJ2-1,TGTGCCTGGATTGGACAGGGGGCGTTGAATGAGCAGTTCTTC,CAWIGQGALNEQFF
TRBV5-1,-,14,few,TRBJ2-7,TGCGCCAGCAGCGCCCGACGGGAGTCCTACGAGCAGTACTTC,CASSARRESYEQYF
TRBV7-3,TRBD2,16,-,TRBJ2-3,TGTGCCAGCAGCCCATCGGGGCGGGAGGGCACAGATACGCAGTATTTT,CASSPSGREGTDTQYF
TRBV28,TRBD1,14,-,TRBJ1-2,TGTGCCAGCAGTTCCTCGGACAGGGTCAATGGCTACACCTTC,CASSSSDRVNGYTF
TRBV28,TRBD1,13,few,TRBJ1-2,TGTGCCAGCAAGGGTCAGGGGGAAGGTAGCTACACCTTC,CASKGQGEGSYTF
TRBV18,TRBD2,16,few,TRBJ2-5,TGTGCCAGCTCAGTGCCGGGACTAGCGTTTCGGGAGACCCAGTACTTC,CASSVPGLAFRETQYF
TRBV5-1,TRBD2,14,few,TRBJ2-4,TGCGCCAGCAGCCCCGGGGGGGAGCGGAACATTCAGTACTTC,CASSPGGERNIQYF
TRBV19,-,14,-,TRBJ1-1,TGTGCCAGTAGCTACGGGGGGGATGGCACTGAAGCTTTCTTT,CASSYGGDGTEAFF
TRBV5-6,TRBD2,15,once,TRBJ2-1,TGTGCCAGCAGCTTGGGACTAGCGCTGAACAATGAGCAGTTCTTC,CASSLGLALNNEQFF
TRBV5-1,-,15,few,TRBJ2-7,TGCGCCAGCAGCTTGTCAGGGGACCGCGTTTACGAGCAGTACTTC,CASSLSGDRVYEQYF
TRBV7-2,TRBD2,14,few,TRBJ2-5,TGTGCCAGCAGCTTTAGCGGGAGCGGTGAGACCCAGTACTTC,CASSFSGSGETQYF
TRBV9,TRBD2,16,few,TRBJ2-5,TGTGCCAGCAGCGTACAGGCGGGAGAGGGCCGGGAGACCCAGTACTTC,CASSVQAGEGRETQYF
TRBV6-1,-,14,-,TRBJ2-7,TGTGCCAGCAGTGAAATAGGGAGCTCCTACGAGCAGTACTTC,CASSEIGSSYEQYF
TRBV30,-,12,few,TRBJ2-1,TGTGCCTGGACCAGGGGCTACAATGAGCAGTTCTTC,CAWTRGYNEQFF
TRBV6-1,-,14,-,TRBJ2-7,TGTGCCAGCAGTGGCGGGACAGTTCCCCCCGAGCAGTACTTC,CASSGGTVPPEQYF
TRBV11-2,TRBD2,15,-,TRBJ2-1,TGTGCCAGCAGATATGGGGCTAGCGGGGAAAGAGAGCAGTTCTTC,CASRYGASGEREQFF
TRBV4-3,TRBD2,15,few,TRBJ2-4,TGCGCCAGCAGCCAAGGATCAGCGGGAGGAAACATTCAGTACTTC,CASSQGSAGGNIQYF